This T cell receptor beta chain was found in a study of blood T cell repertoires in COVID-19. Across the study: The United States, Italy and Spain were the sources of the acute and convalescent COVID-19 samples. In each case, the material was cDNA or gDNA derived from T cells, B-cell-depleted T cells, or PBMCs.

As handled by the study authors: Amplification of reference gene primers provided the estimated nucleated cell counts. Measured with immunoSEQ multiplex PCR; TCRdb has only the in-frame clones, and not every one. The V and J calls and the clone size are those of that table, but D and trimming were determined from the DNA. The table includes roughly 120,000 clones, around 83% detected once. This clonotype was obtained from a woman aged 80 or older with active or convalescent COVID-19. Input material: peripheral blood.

The CDR3 protein is CASSESGQGTAVSQYF. The DNA for the CDR3 is TGCGCCAGCAGTGAGTCGGGACAGGGCACCGCTGTATCGCAGTACTTC. The rearrangement links TRBV10-2 to TRBJ2-7; TRBD1 aligns across 9 bases. CDR1 and CDR2 (germline): WSHSY, SAAADI. Trimming cost V 0 bases and J 9 bases; bases outside gene matches: 12. The CDR3 contains 16 residues.